Below, one TCR beta chain is given with its context. This clone's antigen is unknown. No much larger clone is present one base from it, and per-base qualities are unavailable. Genomic DNA was isolated from the sorted cells so that the TCRbeta CDR3 region could be sequenced. The immunoSEQ Assay was used for sequencing of TCRbeta CDR3 regions. Entries here come from immuneACCESS through TCRdb and include only in-frame sequences with V and J called. Some clones fail to appear in such tables; in the studies checked, an unresolved V gene covers under half of the shortfall, and the cause of the remainder is unknown. Present in this sample are 70,000 or so clones, 85% to 90% of which were seen just once. The top ten clonotypes cover under 1% of the sample. This sample was taken from a study of OX40 agonist ivuxolimab in advanced cancers. A note on the overall study: Ivuxolimab was an agonistic, fully human IgG2 monoclonal antibody directed against OX40 (CD134), a costimulatory receptor. Peripheral TCRbeta sequencing aimed to test whether ivuxolimab altered TCR sequence diversity and caused clonal T-cell expansion. Prior anti-PD-1, anti-PD-L1 or anti-CTLA-4 therapy was permitted, and checkpoint inhibitors had been received by more than 35% of dose-escalation patients. Intravenous ivuxolimab was administered to patients every 2 weeks at six dose levels: 0.01, 0.1, 0.3, 1.5, 3 and 10 mg/kg. Among the roughly 52 dose-escalation patients, around 20 had hepatocellular carcinoma, roughly 15 melanoma, 9 renal cell carcinoma and 9 head and neck cancer. The paper describes the monotherapy dose-escalation part (N of about 52 patients) of the phase I trial of ivuxolimab. Partial responses occurred in three dose-escalation patients: two with cutaneous melanoma and one with hepatocellular carcinoma. In the dose-escalation cohort, roughly 82% of patients were male, and the mean age was roughly 60 years with a range of roughly 20 to 80. Results and caveats for the whole study, not just this receptor: After ivuxolimab, more expanded clones were found on average in CD8+ T cells than in CD4+ T cells. At doses of 0.1 to 3.0 mg/kg, clonal expansion of both CD4+ and CD8+ T cells in blood was seen between baseline and week 6. In partial responders in the 0.1-3.0 mg/kg groups, normalized peripheral clonal expansion was found to be among the lowest, especially among CD8+ T cells. Low levels of normalized T-cell clonal expansion were also shown by some nonresponding patients. Which antigens the clonally expanded peripheral T cells were specific for was not determined.

The trial excluded patients who had a history of autoimmune disease or who were on systemic immunosuppression. Peripheral blood for TCR sequencing was collected from all dose cohorts at baseline, on cycle 4 day 1, and on cycle 7 day 1. The samples were drawn from a first-in-human, open-label, multicenter phase I dose-escalation trial of ivuxolimab. Adults with locally advanced or metastatic melanoma, renal cell, hepatocellular, or head and neck squamous cell carcinoma were enrolled in the trial. CD4+ and CD8+ T cells were sorted separately from peripheral blood before TCR sequencing. Reading from cysteine to phenylalanine, the CDR3 counts 13 amino acids. Only the CDR3 part of the read is kept: 39 bases, read in frame from the first base. As encoded in the germline V gene, CDR1 is SGHNT while CDR2 is YENEEA. At the junction V is shortened by 5 bases and J by 4 bases, with 11 bases in between.

This sequence was found in an adult with an advanced solid tumor such as melanoma, head and neck, liver or kidney cancer. Material: CD4+ or CD8+ T cells sorted from blood, obtained in a trial of the OX40 agonist ivuxolimab. Recombination linked TRBV11-3 to TRBJ2-5; TRBD2 might be the D gene, on 6 matching bases. The nucleotides are TGTGCCAGCAGCGTCGGGAGTGGAGAGACCCAGTACTTC. Translated, this is CASSVGSGETQYF.